This T cell receptor beta chain originates from a study of CD8 T cells in ankylosing spondylitis. One entry per CDR3 protein, called by TCRdb with MiXCR from the 5' RACE reads. The table shows around 340,000 distinct CDR3 sequences, with 20% occurring only once. This CDR3 has 13 residues. V dropped 2 bases and J dropped 6 bases, with 9 bases sitting between them. The TCR was taken from a male donor with ankylosing spondylitis or in good health (not recorded which). Sequenced: blood, either unsorted or a sorted T cell fraction (not recorded which). The rearrangement links TRBV12-3 or TRBV12-4 to TRBJ2-3; no clear D gene. The CDR3 coding sequence is TGTGCCAGCAGTTTATCCCTTTTCGATACGCAGTATTTT. Its protein is CASSLSLFDTQYF.